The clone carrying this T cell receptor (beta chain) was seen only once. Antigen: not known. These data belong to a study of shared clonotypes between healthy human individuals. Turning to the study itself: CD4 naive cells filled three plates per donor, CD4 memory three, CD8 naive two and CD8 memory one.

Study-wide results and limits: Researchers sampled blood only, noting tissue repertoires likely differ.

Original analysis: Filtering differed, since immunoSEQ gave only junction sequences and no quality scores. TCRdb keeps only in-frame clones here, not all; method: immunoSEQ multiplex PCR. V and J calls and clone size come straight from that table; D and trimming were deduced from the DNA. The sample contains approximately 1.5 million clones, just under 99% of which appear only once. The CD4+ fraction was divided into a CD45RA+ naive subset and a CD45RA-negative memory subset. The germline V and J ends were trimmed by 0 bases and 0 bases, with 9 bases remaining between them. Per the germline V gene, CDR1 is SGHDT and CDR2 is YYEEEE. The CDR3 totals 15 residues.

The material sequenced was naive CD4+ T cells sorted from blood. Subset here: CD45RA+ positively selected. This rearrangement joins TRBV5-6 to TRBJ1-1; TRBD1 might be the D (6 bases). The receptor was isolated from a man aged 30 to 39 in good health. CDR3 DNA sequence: TGTGCCAGCAGCTTGGCGGGACACGTGAACACTGAAGCTTTCTTT. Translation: CASSLAGHVNTEAFF.